This T cell receptor beta chain was profiled in a study of blood T cell repertoires in COVID-19. Across the study: Both acute and convalescent COVID-19 samples were obtained from the United States, Italy and Spain. In each case, the material was cDNA or gDNA derived from T cells, B-cell-depleted T cells, or PBMCs.

Original analysis: Using reference gene primer amplification, nucleated cell counts were estimated. TCRdb's copy holds only in-frame clones and misses some; the assay was immunoSEQ multiplex PCR. D and trimming were read from the DNA, whereas the V and J calls and clone size are those reported in that table. The sample yields fewer than 180,000 clones, about 90% seen once. Trimming cost V 4 bases and J 1 base, with 7 bases left between them. The CDR3 extends over 14 amino acids. Germline lookup yields CDR1 LGHDT and CDR2 YNNKEL (reference sequence). The J gene is TRBJ2-2, the V gene TRBV3-1 (or the pseudogene TRBV3-2); a possible D gene is TRBD1 (5 bases). The clonotype comes from a woman in her sixties or seventies with active or convalescent COVID-19. The sample taken for sequencing was peripheral blood. The CDR3: CASSPRVNTGELFF. The DNA of the CDR3 is TGTGCCAGCAGCCCCAGGGTGAACACCGGGGAGCTGTTTTTT.